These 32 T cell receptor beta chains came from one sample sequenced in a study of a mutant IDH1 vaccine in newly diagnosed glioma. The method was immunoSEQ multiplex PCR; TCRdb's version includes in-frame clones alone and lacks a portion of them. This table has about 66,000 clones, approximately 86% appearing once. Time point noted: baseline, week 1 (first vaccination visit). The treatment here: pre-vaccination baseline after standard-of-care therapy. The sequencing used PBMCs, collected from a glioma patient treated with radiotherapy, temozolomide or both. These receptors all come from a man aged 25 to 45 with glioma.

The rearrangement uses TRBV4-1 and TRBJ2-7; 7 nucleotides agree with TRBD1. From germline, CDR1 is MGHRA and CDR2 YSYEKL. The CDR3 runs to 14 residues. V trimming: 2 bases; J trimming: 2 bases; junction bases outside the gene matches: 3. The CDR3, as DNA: TGCGCCAGCAGCCAACCCGGGACAGCCTACGAGCAGTACTTC. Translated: CASSQPGTAYEQYF.

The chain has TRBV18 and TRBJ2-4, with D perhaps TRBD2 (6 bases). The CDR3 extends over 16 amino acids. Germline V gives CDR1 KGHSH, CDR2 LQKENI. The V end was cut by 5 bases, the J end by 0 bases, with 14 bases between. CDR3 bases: TGTGCCAGCTCATCGGGGACTCAGGGAGCCAAAAACATTCAGTACTTC. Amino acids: CASSSGTQGAKNIQYF.

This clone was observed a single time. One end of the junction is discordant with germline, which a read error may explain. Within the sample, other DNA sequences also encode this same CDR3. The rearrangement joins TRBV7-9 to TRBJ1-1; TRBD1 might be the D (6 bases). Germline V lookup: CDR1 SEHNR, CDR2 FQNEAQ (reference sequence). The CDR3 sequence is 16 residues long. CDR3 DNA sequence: TGTGCCAGCAGTCTGGGACACGGCCCTTCGTTTTTAGAAGCTTTCTTC. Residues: CASSLGHGPSFLEAFF.

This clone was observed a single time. The CDR3 protein is CASSLGTENTGELFF. The CDR3 DNA is TGTGCCAGCAGCTTAGGGACAGAGAACACCGGGGAGCTGTTTTTT. The chain recombines TRBV7-9 with TRBJ2-2; TRBD1 is a possible D gene (6 bases). V lost 1 base, J lost 1 base, and 7 bases lay in between. This CDR3 contains 15 residues. CDR1 and CDR2 from the germline V gene are SEHNR and FQNEAQ (reference sequence).

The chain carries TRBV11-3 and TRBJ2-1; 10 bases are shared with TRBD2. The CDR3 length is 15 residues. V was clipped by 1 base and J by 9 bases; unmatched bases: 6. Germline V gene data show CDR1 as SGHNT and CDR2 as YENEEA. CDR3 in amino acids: CASSLVAGGQSEQFF. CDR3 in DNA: TGTGCCAGCAGCTTAGTAGCGGGGGGACAATCTGAGCAGTTCTTC.

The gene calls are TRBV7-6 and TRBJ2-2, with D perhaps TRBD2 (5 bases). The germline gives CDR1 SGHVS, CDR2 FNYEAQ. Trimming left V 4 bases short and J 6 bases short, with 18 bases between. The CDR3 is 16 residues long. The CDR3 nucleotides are TGTGCCAGCAGCTCCGCGGGTCCAGGAGCGCCCGGGGAGCTGTTTTTT. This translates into CASSSAGPGAPGELFF.

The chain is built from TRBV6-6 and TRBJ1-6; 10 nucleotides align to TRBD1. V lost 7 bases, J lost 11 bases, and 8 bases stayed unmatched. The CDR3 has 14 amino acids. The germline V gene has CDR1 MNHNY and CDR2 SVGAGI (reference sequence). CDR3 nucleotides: TGTGCCAGCACCGTTACGGGGACAGGGGCACCCCTCCACTTT. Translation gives CASTVTGTGAPLHF.

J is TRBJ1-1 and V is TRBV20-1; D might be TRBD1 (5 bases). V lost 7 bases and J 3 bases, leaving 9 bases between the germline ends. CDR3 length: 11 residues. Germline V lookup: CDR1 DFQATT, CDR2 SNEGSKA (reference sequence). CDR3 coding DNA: TGCAGTGGCAGGGATCACACTGAAGCTTTCTTT. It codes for CSGRDHTEAFF.

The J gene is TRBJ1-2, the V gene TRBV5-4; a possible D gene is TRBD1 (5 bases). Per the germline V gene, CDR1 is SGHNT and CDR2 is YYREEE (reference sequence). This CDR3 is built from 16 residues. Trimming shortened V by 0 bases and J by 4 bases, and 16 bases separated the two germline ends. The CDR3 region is CASSLAVGALGYGYTF. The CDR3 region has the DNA TGTGCCAGCAGCTTGGCCGTTGGGGCCTTGGGCTATGGCTACACCTTC.

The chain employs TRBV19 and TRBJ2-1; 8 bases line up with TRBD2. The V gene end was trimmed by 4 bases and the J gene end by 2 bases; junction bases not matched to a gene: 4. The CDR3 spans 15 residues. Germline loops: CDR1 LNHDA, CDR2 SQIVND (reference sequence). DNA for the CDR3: TGTGCCAGTAGTACATTCGGGGGGGCCTACAATGAGCAGTTCTTC. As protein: CASSTFGGAYNEQFF.

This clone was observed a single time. Written as DNA, the CDR3 is TGTGCCAGCAGTGAAAGCGATGGGGGTCCAGGCTTCTATAATTCACCCCTCCACTTT. Amino acid sequence: CASSESDGGPGFYNSPLHF. This chain links TRBV6-1 with TRBJ1-6, with a tentative D call TRBD1 (5 bases). Germline V gene data show CDR1 as MNHNS and CDR2 as SASEGT. This CDR3 has 19 amino acids. Trimming removed 2 bases at V and 3 bases at J, with 20 bases between.

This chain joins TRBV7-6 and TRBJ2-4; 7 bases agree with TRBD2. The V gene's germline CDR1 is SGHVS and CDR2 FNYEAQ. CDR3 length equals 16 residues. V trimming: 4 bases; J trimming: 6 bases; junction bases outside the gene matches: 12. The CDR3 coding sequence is TGTGCCAGCAGCTCCACCCCCGGGGGGATTGGAAACATTCAGTACTTC. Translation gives CASSSTPGGIGNIQYF.

This CDR3 reads CATGTGVQPQHF. CDR3 DNA sequence: TGTGCCACCGGGACAGGGGTTCAGCCCCAGCATTTT. The chain is built from TRBV2 and TRBJ1-5; TRBD1 agrees at 10 bases. V lost 10 bases and J lost 6; bases outside the gene matches: 3. Germline V gives CDR1 SNHLY, CDR2 FYNNEI. The CDR3 runs 12 residues. The whole variable domain, filled in from reference TRBV2 and TRBJ1-5, reads EPEVTQTPSHQVTQMGQEVILRCVPISNHLYFYWYRQILGQKVEFLVSFYNNEISEKSEIFDDQFSVERPDGSNFTLKIRSTKLEDSAMYFCATGTGVQPQHFGDGTRLSIL.

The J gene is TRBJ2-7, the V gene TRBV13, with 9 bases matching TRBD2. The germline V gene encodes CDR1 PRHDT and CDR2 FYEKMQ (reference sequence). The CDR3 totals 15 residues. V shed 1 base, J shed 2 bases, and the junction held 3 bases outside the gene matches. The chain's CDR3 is CASSLEGGGAYEQYF. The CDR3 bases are TGTGCCAGCAGCTTAGAGGGCGGGGGGGCCTACGAGCAGTACTTC.

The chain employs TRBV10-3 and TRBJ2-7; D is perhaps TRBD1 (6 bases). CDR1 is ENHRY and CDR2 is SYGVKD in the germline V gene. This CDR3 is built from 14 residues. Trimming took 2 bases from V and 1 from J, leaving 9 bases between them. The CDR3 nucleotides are TGTGCCATCAGTGAGGCCCAGGGGTCCTACGAGCAGTACTTC. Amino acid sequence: CAISEAQGSYEQYF.

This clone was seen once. CDR3 nucleotide sequence: TGTGCCAGCAGCTTAGGGGGGGCAGGAGGGGAAAAACTGTTTTTT. It yields the protein CASSLGGAGGEKLFF. V gene TRBV7-6 combines with J gene TRBJ1-4; TRBD1 might be the D (6 bases). CDR1 is SGHVS and CDR2 is FNYEAQ in the germline V gene. CDR3 length: 15 amino acids. Trimming pared 1 base from V and 8 bases from J, leaving 14 bases between.

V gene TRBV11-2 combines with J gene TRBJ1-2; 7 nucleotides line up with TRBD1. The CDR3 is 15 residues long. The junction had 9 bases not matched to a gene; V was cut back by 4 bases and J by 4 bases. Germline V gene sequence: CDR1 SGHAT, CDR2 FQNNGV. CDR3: CASSSLPGQTYGYTF. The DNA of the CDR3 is TGTGCCAGCAGCTCATTACCGGGACAGACCTATGGCTACACCTTC. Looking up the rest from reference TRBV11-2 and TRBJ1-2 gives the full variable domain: EAGVAQSPRYKIIEKRQSVAFWCNPISGHATLYWYQQILGQGPKLLIQFQNNGVVDDSQLPKDRFSAERLKGVDSTLKIQPAKLEDSAVYLCASSSLPGQTYGYTFGSGTRLTVV.

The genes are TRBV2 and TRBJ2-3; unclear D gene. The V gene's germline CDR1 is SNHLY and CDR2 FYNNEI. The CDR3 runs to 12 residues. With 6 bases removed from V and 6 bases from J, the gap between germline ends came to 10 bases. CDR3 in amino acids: CASSGTRDTQYF. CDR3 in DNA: TGTGCCAGCAGCGGAACTCGGGATACGCAGTATTTT. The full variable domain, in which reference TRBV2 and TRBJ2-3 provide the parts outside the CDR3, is EPEVTQTPSHQVTQMGQEVILRCVPISNHLYFYWYRQILGQKVEFLVSFYNNEISEKSEIFDDQFSVERPDGSNFTLKIRSTKLEDSAMYFCASSGTRDTQYFGPGTRLTVL.

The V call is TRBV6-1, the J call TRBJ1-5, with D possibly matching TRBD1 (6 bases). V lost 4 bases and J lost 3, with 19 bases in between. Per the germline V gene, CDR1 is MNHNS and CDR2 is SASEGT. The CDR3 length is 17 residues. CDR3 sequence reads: CASSALLPGAYNQPQHF. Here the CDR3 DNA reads TGTGCCAGCAGTGCCCTCCTACCGGGGGCGTACAATCAGCCCCAGCATTTT.

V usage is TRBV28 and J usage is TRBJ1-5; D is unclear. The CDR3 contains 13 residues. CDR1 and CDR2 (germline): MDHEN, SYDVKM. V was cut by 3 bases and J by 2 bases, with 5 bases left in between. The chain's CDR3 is CASSFAGNQPQHF. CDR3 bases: TGTGCCAGCAGTTTTGCGGGCAATCAGCCCCAGCATTTT.

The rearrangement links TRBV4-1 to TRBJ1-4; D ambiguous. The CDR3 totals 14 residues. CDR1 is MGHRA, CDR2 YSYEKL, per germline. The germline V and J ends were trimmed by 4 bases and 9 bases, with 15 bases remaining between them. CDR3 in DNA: TGCGCCAGCAGCCGATTGGGATGGAGGAAAAAACTGTTTTTT. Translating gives CASSRLGWRKKLFF.

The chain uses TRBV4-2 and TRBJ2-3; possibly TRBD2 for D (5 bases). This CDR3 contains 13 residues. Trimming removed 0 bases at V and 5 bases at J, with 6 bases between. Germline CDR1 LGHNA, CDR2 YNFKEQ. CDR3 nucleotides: TGTGCCAGCAGCCAAGATGAGGGAGATACGCAGTATTTT. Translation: CASSQDEGDTQYF.

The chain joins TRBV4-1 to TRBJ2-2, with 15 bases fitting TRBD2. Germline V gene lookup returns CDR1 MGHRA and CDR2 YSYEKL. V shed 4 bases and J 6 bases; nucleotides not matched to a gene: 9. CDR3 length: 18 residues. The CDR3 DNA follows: TGCGCCAGCAGCCCCCGGGGACTAGCGGGGGGACAGCCCGGGGAGCTGTTTTTT. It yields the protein CASSPRGLAGGQPGELFF.

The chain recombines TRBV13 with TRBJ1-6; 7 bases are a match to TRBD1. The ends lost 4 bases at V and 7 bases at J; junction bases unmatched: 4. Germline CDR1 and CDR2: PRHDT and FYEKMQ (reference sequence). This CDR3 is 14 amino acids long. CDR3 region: CASSYDRANSPLHF. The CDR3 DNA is TGTGCCAGCAGCTATGACAGGGCCAATTCACCCCTCCACTTT.

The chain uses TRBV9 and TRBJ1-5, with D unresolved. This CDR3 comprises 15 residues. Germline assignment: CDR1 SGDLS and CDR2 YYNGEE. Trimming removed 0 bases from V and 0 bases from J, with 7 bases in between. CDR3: CASSVGINSNQPQHF. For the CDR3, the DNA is TGTGCCAGCAGCGTAGGGATAAATAGCAATCAGCCCCAGCATTTT.

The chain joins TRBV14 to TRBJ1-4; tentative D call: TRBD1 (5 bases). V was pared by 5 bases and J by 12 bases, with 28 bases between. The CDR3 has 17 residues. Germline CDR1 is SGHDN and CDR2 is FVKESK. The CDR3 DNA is TGTGCCAGCAGCTCGGAGAGGCGGTCGTACGAAGGGGCGGAACTGTTTTTT. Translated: CASSSERRSYEGAELFF.

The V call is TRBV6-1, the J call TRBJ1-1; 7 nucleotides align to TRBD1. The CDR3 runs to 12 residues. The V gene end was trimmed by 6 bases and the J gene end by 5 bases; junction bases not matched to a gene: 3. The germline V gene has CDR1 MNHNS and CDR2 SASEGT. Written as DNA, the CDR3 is TGTGCCAGCAGGACAGGGAAAACTGAAGCTTTCTTT. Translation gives CASRTGKTEAFF.

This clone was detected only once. CDR3 coding DNA: TGTGCCAGCAGCTTATTGGCAGATACGCAGTATTTT. This codes for CASSLLADTQYF. V and J are TRBV7-9 and TRBJ2-3; D is unresolved. V dropped 2 bases and J dropped 4 bases, with 4 bases sitting between them. Germline V CDR1 and CDR2: SEHNR, FQNEAQ (reference sequence). The CDR3 has 12 amino acids. The whole variable domain, remainder taken from reference TRBV7-9 and TRBJ2-3, is DTGVSQNPRHKITKRGQNVTFRCDPISEHNRLYWYRQTLGQGPEFLTYFQNEAQLEKSRLLSDRFSAERPKGSFSTLEIQRTEQGDSAMYLCASSLLADTQYFGPGTRLTVL.

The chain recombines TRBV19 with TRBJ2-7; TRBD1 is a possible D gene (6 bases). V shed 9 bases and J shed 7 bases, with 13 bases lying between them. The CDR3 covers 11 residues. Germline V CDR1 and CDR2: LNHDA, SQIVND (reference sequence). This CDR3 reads CASRQASEQYF. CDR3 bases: TGTGCCAGCAGACAGGCCAGTGAGCAGTACTTC.

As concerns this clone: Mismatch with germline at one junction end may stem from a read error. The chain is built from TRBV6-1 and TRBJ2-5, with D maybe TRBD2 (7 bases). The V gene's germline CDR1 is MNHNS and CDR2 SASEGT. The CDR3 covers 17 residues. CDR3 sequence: CASSEAGGGGPQGTQYF. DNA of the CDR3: TGTGCCAGCAGTGAAGCGGGTGGCGGGGGCCCCCAAGGGACCCAGTACTTC.

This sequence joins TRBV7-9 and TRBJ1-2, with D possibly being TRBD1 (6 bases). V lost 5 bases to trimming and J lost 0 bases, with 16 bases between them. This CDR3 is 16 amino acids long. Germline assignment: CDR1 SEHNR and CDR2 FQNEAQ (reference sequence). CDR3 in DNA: TGTGCCAGCAGCCCTCGCGGGACACTGGCTAACTATGGCTACACCTTC. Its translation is CASSPRGTLANYGYTF.

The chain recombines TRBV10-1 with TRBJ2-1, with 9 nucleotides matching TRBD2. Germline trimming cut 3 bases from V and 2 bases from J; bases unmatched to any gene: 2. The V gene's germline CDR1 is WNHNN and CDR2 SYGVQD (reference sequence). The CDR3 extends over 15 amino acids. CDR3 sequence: CASSEGTSPYNEQFF. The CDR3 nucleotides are TGCGCCAGCAGTGAAGGGACTAGCCCCTACAATGAGCAGTTCTTC.